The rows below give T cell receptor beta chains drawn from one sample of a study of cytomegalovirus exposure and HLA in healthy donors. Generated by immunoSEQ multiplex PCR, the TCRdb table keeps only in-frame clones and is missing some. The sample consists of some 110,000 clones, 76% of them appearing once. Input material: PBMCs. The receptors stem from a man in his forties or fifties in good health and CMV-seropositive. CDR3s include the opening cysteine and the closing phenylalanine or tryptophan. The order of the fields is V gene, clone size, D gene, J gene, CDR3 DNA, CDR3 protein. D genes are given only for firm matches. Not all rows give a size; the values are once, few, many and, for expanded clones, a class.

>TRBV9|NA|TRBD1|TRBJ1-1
TGTGCCAGCAGCCCCGTGGGACAGCATAACACTGAAGCTTTCTTT
CASSPVGQHNTEAFF
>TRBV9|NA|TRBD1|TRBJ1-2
TGTGCCAGCAGCGTAGGCCAGGGGGCCAACTATGGCTACACCTTC
CASSVGQGANYGYTF
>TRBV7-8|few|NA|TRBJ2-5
TGTGCCAGCAGCTTTTCCCTGCAAGAGACCCAGTACTTC
CASSFSLQETQYF
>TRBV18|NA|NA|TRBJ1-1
TGTGCCAGCTCACCACTCCCGGGAGATAGTGAAGCTTTCTTT
CASSPLPGDSEAFF
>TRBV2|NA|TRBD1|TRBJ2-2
TGTGCCAGCAGTGGACGACAGGGGACGAACACCGGGGAGCTGTTTTTT
CASSGRQGTNTGELFF
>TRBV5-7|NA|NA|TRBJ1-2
TGTGCCAGCAGCTGTAGTGCGGCAGCCTTCTATGGCTACACCTTC
CASSCSAAAFYGYTF
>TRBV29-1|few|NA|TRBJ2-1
TGCAGCGTATGGCGGGATAACAATGAGCAGTTCTTC
CSVWRDNNEQFF
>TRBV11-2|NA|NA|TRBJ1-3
TGTGCCAGCAGCTTTTATTTACAGGCAGGAAACGCCATATATTTT
CASSFYLQAGNAIYF
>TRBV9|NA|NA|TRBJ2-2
TGTGCCAGCAGCGGTGTACTTACGAACACCGGGGAGCTGTTTTTT
CASSGVLTNTGELFF
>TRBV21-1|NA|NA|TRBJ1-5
TGTGCCAGCAGCATAGACAGGGGGCTCCATCTAAATCAGCCCCAGCATTTT
CASSIDRGLHLNQPQHF
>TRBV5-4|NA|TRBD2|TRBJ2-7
TGTGCCAGCAGCTTAGAATTGAGCGGGAGTGGCGAGCAGTACTTC
CASSLELSGSGEQYF
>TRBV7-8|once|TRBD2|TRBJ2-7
TGTGCCAGCAGCTTATACGAAGCCCCGGCCGGGAGGAACGAGCAGTACTTC
CASSLYEAPAGRNEQYF
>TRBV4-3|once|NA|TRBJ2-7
TGCGCCAGCAGCCAAGATCAGAACTACGAGCAGTACTTC
CASSQDQNYEQYF
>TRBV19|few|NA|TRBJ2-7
TGTGCCAGTAGTAACAGGACAGTCGCCTACGAGCAGTACTTC
CASSNRTVAYEQYF
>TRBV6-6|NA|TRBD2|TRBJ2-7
TGTGCCAGCACGGAGCGGGACTCCTACGAGCAGTACTTC
CASTERDSYEQYF
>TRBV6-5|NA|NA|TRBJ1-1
TGTGCCAGCCGGGCGGGGGGGAACACTGAAGCTTTCTTT
CASRAGGNTEAFF
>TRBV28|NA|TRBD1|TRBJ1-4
TGTGCCAGCACCTTCCCCACAGGGGGTGGTGAAAAACTGTTTTTT
CASTFPTGGGEKLFF
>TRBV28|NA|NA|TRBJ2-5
TGTGCCAGCAGTTTAGGAGACCAAGAGACCCAGTACTTC
CASSLGDQETQYF
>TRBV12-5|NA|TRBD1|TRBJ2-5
TGTGCTAGTGGTCCGGGGACAGCCCAAGAGACCCAGTACTTC
CASGPGTAQETQYF
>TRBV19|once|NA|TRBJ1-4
TGTGCCAGTAGTTCAGGCGCAACTAATGAAAAACTGTTTTTT
CASSSGATNEKLFF
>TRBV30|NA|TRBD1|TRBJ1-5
TGTGCCTGGAGTGTACGGGCAGCTCCGGGACAGGTCGGGTGGAATCAGCCCCAGCATTTT
CAWSVRAAPGQVGWNQPQHF
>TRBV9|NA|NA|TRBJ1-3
TGTGCCAGCAGCCCCCAGGGGACTGGAAACACCATATATTTT
CASSPQGTGNTIYF
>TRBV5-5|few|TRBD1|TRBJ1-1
TGTGCCAGCAGCTTGGTAGGGACAGGGAAGGGGAGCACTGAAGCTTTCTTT
CASSLVGTGKGSTEAFF
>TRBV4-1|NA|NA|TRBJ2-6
TGCGCCAGCAGCCAAGCGGTAAGCTCTGGGGCCAACGGCCTGACTTTC
CASSQAVSSGANGLTF
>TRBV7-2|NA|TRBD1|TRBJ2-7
TGTGCCAGCAGCCCGGACAGGGTCGGGCAGTACTTC
CASSPDRVGQYF
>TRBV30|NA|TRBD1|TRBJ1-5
TGTGCCTGGAGCGCGAGACAGGGACGTAATCAGCCCCAGCATTTT
CAWSARQGRNQPQHF
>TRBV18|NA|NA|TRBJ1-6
TGTGCCAGCTCACCCGGGTCGGGTGGCCTTGGCTCACCCCTCCACTTT
CASSPGSGGLGSPLHF
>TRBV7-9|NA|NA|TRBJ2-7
TGTGCCAGCAGCCACACGGCAGGTTACGAGCAGTACTTC
CASSHTAGYEQYF
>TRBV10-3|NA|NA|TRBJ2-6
TGTGCCACTAAGGACAGCCCAACCCCTGGGGCCAACGTCCTGACTTTC
CATKDSPTPGANVLTF
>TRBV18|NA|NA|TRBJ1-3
TGTGCCAGCTCACCACTACTGCCCGGGGGCTCTGGAAACACCATATATTTT
CASSPLLPGGSGNTIYF
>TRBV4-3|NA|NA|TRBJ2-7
TGCGCCAGCAGCCAAGACAGGGGGGACAACGAGCAGTACTTC
CASSQDRGDNEQYF
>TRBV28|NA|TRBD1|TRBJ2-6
TGTGCCAGCAGTTCCACAGGGGCTGGGGCCAACGTCCTGACTTTC
CASSSTGAGANVLTF
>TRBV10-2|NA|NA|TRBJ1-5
TGCGCCAGCAGAGGGGAAGGCGGCAATCAGCCCCAGCATTTT
CASRGEGGNQPQHF
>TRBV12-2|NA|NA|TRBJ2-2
TGTGCAAGTCGCCCCCCGGGCAGCGGGAGGGAGAACACCGGGGAGCTGTTTTTT
CASRPPGSGRENTGELFF
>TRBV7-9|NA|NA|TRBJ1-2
TGTGCCAGCAGCTTAGAAGGGGCCCCCTATGGCTACACCTTC
CASSLEGAPYGYTF
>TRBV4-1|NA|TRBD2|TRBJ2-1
TGCGCCAGCAGCCAACAATACCCGGGACTAGCGGGAGGGGATGAGCAGTTCTTC
CASSQQYPGLAGGDEQFF
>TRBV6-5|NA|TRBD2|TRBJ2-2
TGTGCCAGCAGTTCCCCGGGACTAGCACGAACCGGGGAGCTGTTTTTT
CASSSPGLARTGELFF
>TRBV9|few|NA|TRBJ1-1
TGTGCCAGCAGCGTCGAGGGAGATGGGACTGAAGCTTTCTTT
CASSVEGDGTEAFF